This TCR beta chain appears in the sequencing data of a study of identifying expanded T cells in peripheral blood. Healthy donors had no documented immune events, such as infections, while sampled. Only in-frame clones appear in the TCRdb table, and some are missing; sequencing was by immunoSEQ multiplex PCR. The data hold around 80,000 clones, with under 90% observed a single time. To note about this clone: Its antigen is as yet unknown.

Looked up from germline, CDR1 is SGHTA and CDR2 is FQGNSA. The CDR3 length is 16 residues. The V end was cut by 0 bases, the J end by 3 bases, with 12 bases between. Study-wide points: About 1.2 clones differed between technical replicates, versus about 15 and 19 over time. Roughly two-week clone count variance significantly increased as total template count grew.

The TCR comes from a person between 18 and 75 years old in good health. Sequencing was performed on blood. This chain links TRBV7-2 with TRBJ1-3; D remains ambiguous. CDR3: CASSLAPQVNGNTIYF. DNA of the CDR3: TGTGCCAGCAGCTTAGCCCCTCAGGTTAATGGAAACACCATATATTTT.